Reported below is one TCR beta chain. Assay: immunoSEQ multiplex PCR; the TCRdb copy retains only in-frame clones and omits some. This table has under 150,000 clones, about four fifths appearing once. Trimming shortened V by 2 bases and J by 4 bases, and 9 bases separated the two germline ends. Looked up from germline, CDR1 is ENHRY and CDR2 is SYGVKD. The CDR3 sequence is 13 residues long. This sample is drawn from a study of blood T cell repertoires in COVID-19. The V call is TRBV10-3, the J call TRBJ2-7; TRBD1 is a possible D gene (6 bases). The sample comprised peripheral blood. This TCR came from a woman older than 75 with acute or convalescent COVID-19. The CDR3 nucleotides are TGTGCCATCAGTGAGAGGCAGGGGTACGAGCAGTACTTC. It yields the protein CAISERQGYEQYF.